The 7 T cell receptor beta chains reported below all come from one sample, sequenced in a study of vaccination and CD4 T cells after COVID-19 (dated by TCRdb to between 2021 and 2022). No antigens are known for them. The treatment or condition label, as the study defines it: 10-day PBMC culture with coronavirus spike peptide pools or control peptides (ViraFEST assay). The library was made by PCR. The sample was run on an Illumina iSeq 100. At the Johns Hopkins FTIC core, DNA from the cultured CD4+ T cells underwent TCR sequencing with the Oncomine TCR Beta short-read assay. TCRdb redid the processing of the public reads, applying fastp at Q25 and MiXCR, and retained in-frame beta chains. Identical CDR3 protein sequences are pooled into one entry, listed with their most common genes and DNA. Counted in this sample were roughly 10,000 distinct CDR3 sequences; approximately 25% of them appeared once. Around 42% of the sample comes from the top ten.

The sample consisted of CD4+ T cells from blood, cultured in vitro, taken before SARS-CoV-2 vaccination. Receptors originate from a human donor who received a COVID-19 vaccine.

This clonotype has only a few counts. The chain recombines TRBV12-3 or TRBV12-4 with TRBJ2-3, with D maybe TRBD1 (6 bases). The ends were cut back, 5 bases at V and 5 bases at J, with 11 bases in the middle. CDR3 size: 13 residues. Written as DNA, the CDR3 is TGTGCCAGCAGTGTGACGGACAGAGATACGCAGTATTTT. This sequence encodes CASSVTDRDTQYF.

There are a few counts of this clonotype. CDR3: CASSPVGLGGYTF. DNA of the CDR3: TGTGCCAGCAGCCCCGTCGGGCTTGGCGGCTACACCTTC. V usage is TRBV11-2 and J usage is TRBJ1-2; no firm D call. The V end lost 5 bases, the J end lost 8 bases, and 15 bases lay between the germline ends. This CDR3 region has 13 residues. In germline, CDR1 is SGHAT, CDR2 FQNNGV.

V and J are TRBV30 and TRBJ2-7, with unresolved D. This CDR3 region has 13 residues. The germline CDR1 and CDR2 sequences are GTSNPN and SVGIG (reference sequence). V was cut by 3 bases and J by 0 bases, with 9 bases left in between. The CDR3 region is CAWRLQSSYEQYF. The CDR3 DNA reads as TGTGCCTGGAGACTGCAGAGCTCCTACGAGCAGTACTTC. Variable domain in full (rest from reference TRBV30 and TRBJ2-7): SQTIHQWPATLVQPVGSPLSLECTVEGTSNPNLYWYRQAAGRGLQLLFYSVGIGQISSEVPQNLSASRPQDRQFILSSKKLLLSDSGFYLCAWRLQSSYEQYFGPGTRLTVT.

This chain uses TRBV7-3 with TRBJ2-5; D is perhaps TRBD2 (6 bases). V was pared by 5 bases and J by 7 bases, with 20 bases between. Germline assignment: CDR1 SGHTA and CDR2 FQGTGA. This CDR3 has 15 residues. CDR3 in amino acids: CASSPDGLKGGTQYF. Here the CDR3 DNA reads TGTGCCAGCAGCCCGGACGGGTTAAAGGGAGGGACCCAGTACTTC. Supplemented by reference TRBV7-3 and TRBJ2-5, the full variable domain reads GAGVSQTPSNKVTEKGKYVELRCDPISGHTALYWYRQSLGQGPEFLIYFQGTGAADDSGLPNDRFFAVRPEGSVSTLKIQRTERGDSAVYLCASSPDGLKGGTQYFGPGTRLLVL.

The chain uses TRBV2 and TRBJ1-1, with 9 bases lining up with TRBD1. This CDR3 spans 13 amino acids. The trim removed 7 bases at V and 1 base at J, leaving 1 base unmatched. The germline gives CDR1 SNHLY, CDR2 FYNNEI. The CDR3 region is CASKGQGNTEAFF. The CDR3 DNA follows: TGTGCCAGCAAGGGACAGGGGAACACTGAAGCTTTCTTT.

This clonotype was found a few times. The genes are TRBV7-9 and TRBJ1-3; a possible D gene is TRBD1 (5 bases). The CDR3 loop spans 15 amino acids. Trimming stripped 1 base from V and 3 bases from J, with 10 bases between. Germline V gene sequence: CDR1 SEHNR, CDR2 FQNEAQ (reference sequence). Written as DNA, the CDR3 is TGTGCCAGCAGCTTAGGAACGGGGCGTGGAAACACCATATATTTT. This encodes CASSLGTGRGNTIYF.

A few counts support this clonotype. V usage is TRBV18 and J usage is TRBJ1-1; TRBD1 is a possible D gene (5 bases). CDR1 is KGHSH, CDR2 LQKENI, per germline. V dropped 3 bases and J dropped 0 bases, with 17 bases sitting between them. The CDR3 has 17 amino acids. For the CDR3, the DNA is TGTGCCAGCTCACCTCATGGACCTGGGGCTATGAACACTGAAGCTTTCTTT. Translating gives CASSPHGPGAMNTEAFF.